The 20 T cell receptor beta chains in this list originate from one sample, sequenced in a study of cytomegalovirus exposure and HLA in healthy donors. The study ran its PCR with 60 Vbeta and 13 Jbeta primers. This table comes from immunoSEQ multiplex PCR, and its TCRdb copy is limited to in-frame clones, with some not included. The sample yields 150,000 to 200,000 clones, around 68% seen once. The sequenced sample was PBMCs. The origin of the receptors is a woman aged 35 to 49 in good health and CMV-seropositive.

V usage is TRBV5-4 and J usage is TRBJ2-3; 10 bases fit TRBD2. From germline, CDR1 is SGHNT and CDR2 YYREEE (reference sequence). The CDR3 loop spans 15 amino acids. V lost 4 bases, J lost 2 bases, and 4 bases stayed unmatched. CDR3 in amino acids: CASSLGLAATDTQYF. The CDR3 DNA is TGTGCCAGCAGCCTCGGACTAGCGGCCACAGATACGCAGTATTTT.

In this sample, this clone turned up a few times. V usage is TRBV7-9 and J usage is TRBJ1-4; D unresolved. Germline CDR1 reads SEHNR; CDR2 reads FQNEAQ (reference sequence). With 5 bases removed from V and 8 bases from J, the gap between germline ends came to 18 bases. The CDR3 is made up of 15 amino acids. CDR3 sequence: CASSAAARSWEKLFF. CDR3 nucleotides: TGTGCCAGCAGCGCCGCCGCCAGGTCGTGGGAAAAACTGTTTTTT.

CDR3 protein: CASRQGNTEAFF. CDR3 sequence (DNA): TGTGCCAGCAGACAGGGGAACACTGAAGCTTTCTTT. The chain couples TRBV6-5 to TRBJ1-1; a weak D match, TRBD1 (6 bases). Germline V lookup: CDR1 MNHEY, CDR2 SVGAGI. The CDR3 runs to 12 residues. Trimming cost V 6 bases and J 1 base, with 6 bases left between them.

V and J are TRBV19 and TRBJ2-3; TRBD1 is a possible D gene (6 bases). V was cut by 2 bases and J by 8 bases, with 14 bases left in between. The CDR3 length is 14 residues. Germline V gene lookup returns CDR1 LNHDA and CDR2 SQIVND (reference sequence). In DNA form, the CDR3 reads TGTGCCAGTAGTATACACAGGGAAGTAGGTACGCAGTATTTT. Amino acids: CASSIHREVGTQYF. Complete variable domain (other parts from reference TRBV19 and TRBJ2-3): DGGITQSPKYLFRKEGQNVTLSCEQNLNHDAMYWYRQDPGQGLRLIYYSQIVNDFQKGDIAEGYSVSREKKESFPLTVTSAQKNPTAFYLCASSIHREVGTQYFGPGTRLTVL.

V and J are TRBV14 and TRBJ1-3; 7 nucleotides line up with TRBD1. The CDR3 contains 17 residues. The V gene's germline CDR1 is SGHDN and CDR2 FVKESK. Trimming took 3 bases from V and 4 from J; bases not matched to a gene: 12. For the CDR3, the DNA is TGTGCCAGCAGCCAGGGCGTTAGGGGGCCGAGAGGAAACACCATATATTTT. It translates to CASSQGVRGPRGNTIYF.

The CDR3 spells CASSSPGLASYNEQFF. The CDR3 nucleotides are TGCGCCAGCAGCTCGCCGGGACTAGCCTCCTACAATGAGCAGTTCTTC. The genes are TRBV5-1 and TRBJ2-1, with 9 bases fitting TRBD2. There are 16 residues in the CDR3. The V segment lost 3 bases and the J segment 0 bases; nucleotides outside the gene matches: 4. Germline V CDR1 and CDR2: SGHRS, YFSETQ.

Worth noting for this clone: Other nucleotide sequences from this sample produce the same CDR3. The chain carries TRBV19 and TRBJ2-7, with 8 bases lining up with TRBD1. CDR1 is LNHDA, CDR2 SQIVND, per germline (reference sequence). This CDR3 spans 14 amino acids. V shed 3 bases, J shed 2 bases, and the junction held 3 bases outside the gene matches. CDR3 loop: CASSIGTGTYEQYF. CDR3 sequence (DNA): TGTGCCAGTAGTATCGGGACAGGTACCTACGAGCAGTACTTC.

The chain is built from TRBV2 and TRBJ1-5; D may be TRBD1 (5 bases). The V end lost 3 bases, the J end lost 0 bases, and 9 bases lay between the germline ends. The CDR3 length is 15 residues. From germline, CDR1 is SNHLY and CDR2 FYNNEI. CDR3 in DNA: TGTGCCAGCAGTGAGACAGTCGATAGCAATCAGCCCCAGCATTTT. Residues: CASSETVDSNQPQHF.

The genes are TRBV4-1 and TRBJ2-5; D is possibly TRBD2 (7 bases). The CDR3 runs to 15 residues. V lost 6 bases and J 5 bases, leaving 19 bases between the germline ends. In germline, CDR1 is MGHRA, CDR2 YSYEKL. CDR3 DNA: TGCGCCAGCAGTGGAGGGGGGGGGCTTTGGGAGACCCAGTACTTC. Encoded protein: CASSGGGGLWETQYF.

The chain is built from TRBV7-2 and TRBJ1-5; 11 bases fit TRBD1. Germline V CDR1 and CDR2: SGHTA, FQGNSA. V was pared by 1 base and J by 2 bases, with 1 base of the junction left unmatched. CDR3 length equals 16 residues. The CDR3 nucleotides read TGTGCCAGCAGCTTAGGGGGACAGGGGGGCAATCAGCCCCAGCATTTT. It codes for CASSLGGQGGNQPQHF.

V gene TRBV28 combines with J gene TRBJ2-7; 7 bases match TRBD1. The CDR3 has 13 amino acids. CDR1 is MDHEN, CDR2 SYDVKM, per germline. V dropped 7 bases and J dropped 0; count of bases not matched to a gene: 3. The DNA for the CDR3 is TGTGCCAGCACCCGGGACAGCTCCTACGAGCAGTACTTC. Translation: CASTRDSSYEQYF.

This clone was seen a few times. This chain joins TRBV28 and TRBJ2-7; TRBD1 is a possible D gene (6 bases). Trimming shortened V by 5 bases and J by 2 bases, and 13 bases separated the two germline ends. Germline CDR1 reads MDHEN; CDR2 reads SYDVKM. The CDR3 is made up of 14 amino acids. DNA of the CDR3: TGTGCCAGCAGTAAACAACAGGGACCCTACGAGCAGTACTTC. The encoded protein is CASSKQQGPYEQYF. The full variable domain, with the rest looked up from reference TRBV28 and TRBJ2-7, is DVKVTQSSRYLVKRTGEKVFLECVQDMDHENMFWYRQDPGLGLRLIYFSYDVKMKEKGDIPEGYSVSREKKERFSLILESASTNQTSMYLCASSKQQGPYEQYFGPGTRLTVT.

Note on this clone: A junction end diverges from the germline sequence, so it may reflect a read error. J is TRBJ2-5 and V is TRBV7-9; 10 nucleotides align to TRBD2. Germline-derived CDR1 and CDR2 are SEHNR and FQNEAQ (reference sequence). The CDR3 is 15 residues long. CDR3 in DNA: TGTTCCAGCAGGGGTAGACTAGCGGGCCAAGAGACCCAGTACTTC. Encoded protein: CSSRGRLAGQETQYF.

The CDR3 bases are TGTGCCAGCAGCGTGGGACAGCACACCTACGAGCAGTACTTC. The encoded protein is CASSVGQHTYEQYF. The rearrangement joins TRBV9 to TRBJ2-7, with TRBD1 matching over 7 bases. Germline V gene data show CDR1 as SGDLS and CDR2 as YYNGEE. V gave up 2 bases and J gave up 2 bases; unmatched junction bases: 4. The CDR3 is made up of 14 amino acids.

This clone was counted a single time. This sequence joins TRBV19 and TRBJ2-1, with 9 bases matching TRBD2. Germline CDR1 LNHDA, CDR2 SQIVND (reference sequence). This CDR3 is 14 amino acids long. The V and J ends lost 5 bases and 4 bases, in that order; junction bases with no gene match: 3. The CDR3 DNA reads as TGTGCCAGTAGTGCCCTAGCGGGGTACAATGAGCAGTTCTTC. This gives the protein CASSALAGYNEQFF.

The chain links TRBV9 to TRBJ1-4; TRBD1 matches 11 bases. The germline gives CDR1 SGDLS, CDR2 YYNGEE. The CDR3 totals 16 residues. J was trimmed by 6 bases and V by 3 bases; bases with no gene match: 7. CDR3 DNA sequence: TGTGCCAGCAGCGGAGAACCGGGACAGGGGGATGAAAAACTGTTTTTT. Encoded protein: CASSGEPGQGDEKLFF.

This chain uses TRBV27 with TRBJ2-7, with TRBD2 as a possible D gene (5 bases). V shed 2 bases and J shed 5 bases, with 16 bases lying between them. The CDR3 sequence is 15 residues long. Per the germline V gene, CDR1 is MNHEY and CDR2 is SMNVEV (reference sequence). For the CDR3, the DNA is TGTGCCAGCAGTTTAGGGAGCGGTAGCTTCCACGAGCAGTACTTC. This encodes CASSLGSGSFHEQYF.

CDR3 loop: CASSRRHENEKLFF. DNA of the CDR3: TGTGCCAGCAGTCGCAGGCATGAGAATGAAAAACTGTTTTTT. The chain links TRBV27 to TRBJ1-4; D is ambiguous. V lost 5 bases to trimming and J lost 5 bases, with 12 bases between them. Looked up from germline, CDR1 is MNHEY and CDR2 is SMNVEV (reference sequence). This CDR3 is 14 amino acids long.

The chain carries TRBV6-5 and TRBJ2-3; the D gene is possibly TRBD1 (6 bases). Per the germline V gene, CDR1 is MNHEY and CDR2 is SVGAGI. This CDR3 is built from 12 residues. The germline V and J ends were trimmed by 6 bases and 3 bases, with 7 bases remaining between them. CDR3 in amino acids: CASRQGTDTQYF. The CDR3 DNA reads as TGTGCCAGCAGGCAGGGGACAGATACGCAGTATTTT.

The rearrangement links TRBV19 to TRBJ1-5, with D possibly being TRBD1 (5 bases). Germline values: CDR1 LNHDA, CDR2 SQIVND (reference sequence). The CDR3 totals 15 residues. V was clipped by 1 base and J by 4 bases, with 11 bases between them. The CDR3 nucleotides read TGTGCCAGTAGTATAGTCCGGCGGGGGAATCAGCCCCAGCATTTT. Translated, it gives CASSIVRRGNQPQHF.